This T cell receptor beta chain stems from a study of beta chain features in type 1 diabetes. This clone occurred a few times. With V trimmed by 3 bases and J by 9 bases, 14 bases remained unmatched. There are 17 residues in the CDR3. The germline gives CDR1 GTSNPN, CDR2 SVGIG (reference sequence). TCRB transcripts that were expressed got sequenced, as all of the isolated RNA had been reverse transcribed. Assay used: immunoSEQ multiplex PCR; TCRdb lists only in-frame clones, some missing. The sample holds fewer than 650,000 clones, less than 20% seen once. The rearrangement links TRBV30 to TRBJ2-1, with 13 bases fitting TRBD2. Sequenced: naive CD4+ T cells from blood. The source of this sequence is a man in his late teens or twenties in good health. Here the CDR3 reads CAWRLPPTSGGAGEQFF. CDR3 coding DNA: TGTGCCTGGAGGCTCCCCCCCACTAGCGGGGGGGCGGGTGAGCAGTTCTTC.